The 24 T cell receptor beta chains below all came from one sample that was sequenced in a study of T cell responses to AZD1222 COVID-19 vaccine. Here immunoSEQ multiplex PCR was the method, and the copy in TCRdb shows in-frame clones only, minus some. Among about 97,000 clones listed, about 89% were seen once. The specimen comprised peripheral blood, sampled on day 0 of AZD1222 vaccination. The receptor source for this set is an adult in good health.

The rearrangement uses TRBV6-1 and TRBJ2-1, with D unclear. Trimming removed 2 bases at V and 7 bases at J, with 12 bases between. CDR3 length equals 14 residues. The germline CDR1 and CDR2 sequences are MNHNS and SASEGT. The CDR3 here is CASSESLQPNEQFF. The CDR3 bases are TGTGCCAGCAGTGAAAGTCTCCAGCCAAATGAGCAGTTCTTC.

This clone was counted between two and nine times. The chain has TRBV6-5 and TRBJ1-2; 7 bases are a match to TRBD1. Germline CDR1 reads MNHEY; CDR2 reads SVGAGI. The CDR3 covers 14 residues. V trimming: 2 bases; J trimming: 8 bases; junction bases outside the gene matches: 8. The DNA for the CDR3 is TGTGCCAGCAGTTACAATCAAAACAGGGGAGGCTACACCTTC. Translating it yields CASSYNQNRGGYTF.

The chain employs TRBV6-1 and TRBJ1-5, with a possible D match to TRBD1 (5 bases). Germline CDR1 reads MNHNS; CDR2 reads SASEGT. Trimming stripped 1 base from V and 3 bases from J, with 16 bases between. This CDR3 is 17 amino acids long. In nucleotides, the CDR3 is TGTGCCAGCAGTGAAGGGTTAGAACAGGTCTACAATCAGCCCCAGCATTTT. Amino acid sequence: CASSEGLEQVYNQPQHF.

The CDR3 loop is CASSQDGTDGELFF. The CDR3 coding sequence is TGTGCCAGCAGCCAAGACGGGACTGACGGGGAGCTGTTTTTT. The chain is built from TRBV4-2 and TRBJ2-2; a weak D match, TRBD2 (6 bases). Germline V gives CDR1 LGHNA, CDR2 YNFKEQ. Trimming left V 0 bases short and J 7 bases short, with 9 bases between. CDR3 length: 14 residues.

J is TRBJ1-1 and V is TRBV29-1; 10 bases agree with TRBD1. The CDR3 has 15 residues. J gave up 0 bases and V 6 bases, and 7 bases lay outside the gene matches. CDR1 and CDR2 (germline): SQVTM, ANQGSEA. CDR3 residues: CSVTGQGSMNTEAFF. CDR3 in DNA: TGCAGCGTGACGGGACAGGGGTCCATGAACACTGAAGCTTTCTTT.

The genes are TRBV9 and TRBJ2-2; D is perhaps TRBD1 (6 bases). The V gene's germline CDR1 is SGDLS and CDR2 YYNGEE. The CDR3 spans 17 residues. V lost 2 bases to trimming and J lost 2 bases, with 16 bases between them. For the CDR3, the DNA is TGTGCCAGCAGCGTCTCCTTCCGGGACACTAACACCGGGGAGCTGTTTTTT. Translation gives CASSVSFRDTNTGELFF.

V and J are TRBV28 and TRBJ1-6; TRBD1 aligns across 10 bases. The CDR3 length is 17 residues. Trimming at V came to 8 bases and at J to 7 bases, leaving 14 bases not matched to a gene. Germline CDR1 is MDHEN and CDR2 is SYDVKM. The CDR3 region is CASRFFRDRGANSPLHF. CDR3 DNA: TGTGCCAGCCGCTTCTTCCGGGACAGGGGTGCGAATTCACCCCTCCACTTT.

The chain's CDR3 is CASSGRGGDEQYF. Written as DNA, the CDR3 is TGTGCCAGCAGTGGAAGGGGAGGCGACGAGCAGTACTTC. The chain combines TRBV7-9 with TRBJ2-7; possibly TRBD2 for D (6 bases). Germline V gene sequence: CDR1 SEHNR, CDR2 FQNEAQ (reference sequence). The CDR3 runs to 13 residues. Trimming shortened V by 6 bases and J by 5 bases, and 14 bases separated the two germline ends.

The genes are TRBV4-2 and TRBJ1-2; D unresolved. From germline, CDR1 is LGHNA and CDR2 YNFKEQ. The V and J ends lost 1 base and 13 bases respectively, with 10 bases between them. The CDR3 loop spans 11 amino acids. CDR3: CASSQASRRTF. DNA for the CDR3: TGTGCCAGCAGCCAAGCATCCCGGCGCACCTTC.

About this clone itself: This CDR3 is also generated by other DNA sequences in the sample. The gene calls are TRBV7-2 and TRBJ2-1; D is ambiguous. The CDR3 has 13 residues. CDR1 and CDR2 (germline): SGHTA, FQGNSA. The V end lost 0 bases, the J end lost 5 bases, and 5 bases lay between the germline ends. CDR3 protein: CASSLAGNNEQFF. CDR3 DNA: TGTGCCAGCAGCTTAGCAGGGAACAATGAGCAGTTCTTC.

This clone was seen a single time. The chain recombines TRBV5-1 with TRBJ2-2; unclear D gene. Germline CDR1 reads SGHRS; CDR2 reads YFSETQ. V was shortened by 0 bases and J by 1 base, with 4 bases between the two germline ends. This CDR3 is built from 14 residues. This CDR3 is CASSLARNTGELFF. For the CDR3, the DNA is TGCGCCAGCAGCTTGGCCCGGAACACCGGGGAGCTGTTTTTT. The full variable domain, with the rest looked up from reference TRBV5-1 and TRBJ2-2, is KAGVTQTPRYLIKTRGQQVTLSCSPISGHRSVSWYQQTPGQGLQFLFEYFSETQRNKGNFPGRFSGRQFSNSRSEMNVSTLELGDSALYLCASSLARNTGELFFGEGSRLTVL.

This chain links TRBV10-3 with TRBJ1-2, with 9 nucleotides matching TRBD1. The CDR3 is 14 residues long. The germline V gene has CDR1 ENHRY and CDR2 SYGVKD. V lost 5 bases and J lost 6; bases outside the gene matches: 7. CDR3 bases: TGTGCCATCAGTTCGACGACAGGGGGAAATGGCTACACCTTC. This codes for CAISSTTGGNGYTF.

As DNA, the CDR3 is TGTGCCAGCAGTGTTCGGATGAACACTGAAGCTTTCTTT. It yields the protein CASSVRMNTEAFF. The chain has TRBV2 and TRBJ1-1; no clear D gene. V was trimmed by 4 bases and J by 0 bases, leaving 6 bases between them. Germline CDR1 reads SNHLY; CDR2 reads FYNNEI. This CDR3 region has 13 residues.

The chain joins TRBV6-2 or TRBV6-3 to TRBJ1-5; D gene unclear. The CDR3 totals 13 residues. The germline V gene has CDR1 MNHEY and CDR2 SVGEGT. V lost 2 bases and J lost 11, with 13 bases in between. The CDR3 DNA reads TGTGCCAGCAGTTACCCTTTCCGGCAGTCCCAGCATTTT. As protein: CASSYPFRQSQHF.

This chain links TRBV27 with TRBJ1-1; tentative D call: TRBD1 (5 bases). CDR3 length equals 14 residues. Deletions cut 5 bases from V and 4 bases from J, with 14 bases between. From germline, CDR1 is MNHEY and CDR2 SMNVEV (reference sequence). CDR3 DNA sequence: TGTGCCAGCAGTCTTCAAACCGGGGGCACTGAAGCTTTCTTT. This encodes CASSLQTGGTEAFF.

This clone was seen only once. V and J are TRBV28 and TRBJ1-6; D is undetermined. Germline V gene sequence: CDR1 MDHEN, CDR2 SYDVKM. With 6 bases removed from V and 6 bases from J, the gap between germline ends came to 6 bases. This CDR3 comprises 12 residues. The CDR3: CASRTVNSPLHF. The DNA of the CDR3 is TGTGCCAGCAGGACGGTTAATTCACCCCTCCACTTT.

This rearrangement joins TRBV7-9 to TRBJ1-1; 8 bases match TRBD1. The germline V gene has CDR1 SEHNR and CDR2 FQNEAQ (reference sequence). This CDR3 region has 14 residues. Trimming cost V 5 bases and J 4 bases; bases outside gene matches: 6. Here the CDR3 reads CASSPRQGSTEAFF. The CDR3 DNA reads as TGTGCCAGCAGCCCCCGACAGGGGAGCACTGAAGCTTTCTTT.

The J gene is TRBJ2-5, the V gene TRBV5-6, with TRBD1 matching over 12 bases. With 7 bases clipped from V and 4 bases from J, the junction kept 8 bases outside the gene matches. Germline CDR1 and CDR2: SGHDT and YYEEEE. The CDR3 spans 15 residues. CDR3 DNA: TGTGCCAGCTGTCCGGGACAGGGGGCTGGAGAGACCCAGTACTTC. Its translation is CASCPGQGAGETQYF. Full variable domain (rest looked up from reference TRBV5-6 and TRBJ2-5): DAGVTQSPTHLIKTRGQQVTLRCSPKSGHDTVSWYQQALGQGPQFIFQYYEEEERQRGNFPDRFSGHQFPNYSSELNVNALLLGDSALYLCASCPGQGAGETQYFGPGTRLLVL.

The chain uses TRBV9 and TRBJ1-1, with D uncertain. CDR3 length: 13 residues. Germline CDR1 and CDR2: SGDLS and YYNGEE. V lost 6 bases and J lost 4, with 13 bases in between. The CDR3 here is CASTRIAGTEAFF. CDR3 in DNA: TGTGCCAGCACCCGAATAGCGGGCACTGAAGCTTTCTTT.

The genes are TRBV5-1 and TRBJ2-7; 11 bases map to TRBD2. This CDR3 is 14 amino acids long. Germline CDR1 and CDR2: SGHRS and YFSETQ. V shed 4 bases and J 3 bases; nucleotides not matched to a gene: 3. CDR3 loop: CASSTTSGSYEQYF. CDR3 DNA sequence: TGCGCCAGCAGCACCACTAGCGGGAGCTACGAGCAGTACTTC.

The V gene is TRBV19, the J gene TRBJ1-4, with D possibly being TRBD1 (5 bases). The CDR3 consists of 13 residues. Trimming took 5 bases from V and 7 from J, leaving 11 bases between them. The germline V gene encodes CDR1 LNHDA and CDR2 SQIVND (reference sequence). The CDR3 loop is CASSVRDFEKLFF. DNA for the CDR3: TGTGCCAGTAGTGTTCGGGACTTTGAAAAACTGTTTTTT.

This chain joins TRBV18 and TRBJ2-5; TRBD1 is a possible D gene (6 bases). Per germline, CDR1 KGHSH and CDR2 LQKENI. V dropped 0 bases and J dropped 1 base, with 6 bases sitting between them. The CDR3 is made up of 14 amino acids. The CDR3 region has the DNA TGTGCCAGCTCACCACCGACAGGCCAAGAGACCCAGTACTTC. Translating gives CASSPPTGQETQYF.

The genes are TRBV6-5 and TRBJ1-2; D perhaps matches TRBD1 (5 bases). Trimming stripped 6 bases from V and 2 bases from J, with 7 bases between. Germline values: CDR1 MNHEY, CDR2 SVGAGI. The CDR3 consists of 12 residues. The CDR3 DNA reads as TGTGCCAGCAGAAACAGGAACTATGGCTACACCTTC. Its translation is CASRNRNYGYTF.

This clone was seen once. The genes are TRBV29-1 and TRBJ2-7, with 10 bases aligning to TRBD1. CDR1 and CDR2 from the germline V gene are SQVTM and ANQGSEA. The CDR3 totals 13 residues. The trim removed 4 bases at V and 4 bases at J, leaving 4 bases unmatched. CDR3 residues: CSVGQGAGYEQYF. CDR3 bases: TGCAGCGTTGGACAGGGGGCAGGGTACGAGCAGTACTTC.